The 27 T cell receptor beta chains presented below share a single source sample, sequenced in a study of shared T cell receptors in the human thymus. The protocol was immunoSEQ multiplex PCR, while the TCRdb copy is restricted to in-frame clones and leaves out a portion. The sample has hundreds of thousands of clones, 80% to 90% seen once; the top ten hold roughly 0.0094%. These data were likewise used in another study, on human thymus T cells.

The material sequenced was thymocytes. The receptors come from a boy under two years old with a congenital heart defect.

This clone was seen a single time. The chain employs TRBV5-6 and TRBJ2-2, with 11 positions matching TRBD2. This CDR3 comprises 16 residues. V lost 4 bases to trimming and J lost 3 bases; unmatched junction nucleotides: 5. Germline V gene sequence: CDR1 SGHDT, CDR2 YYEEEE. CDR3 sequence (DNA): TGTGCCAGCAGCCCGGGACTAGCGGAGCACACCGGGGAGCTGTTTTTT. It codes for CASSPGLAEHTGELFF.

The rearrangement joins TRBV5-4 to TRBJ2-7, with a weak D call TRBD2 (7 bases). Germline V gene data show CDR1 as SGHNT and CDR2 as YYREEE (reference sequence). The CDR3 runs to 16 residues. V lost 3 bases and J 1 base, leaving 17 bases between the germline ends. The CDR3 here is CASSYWGGGASYEQYF. The CDR3 DNA sequence: TGTGCCAGCAGCTATTGGGGGGGCGGGGCTTCCTACGAGCAGTACTTC. The variable domain in full, with the rest retrieved from reference TRBV5-4 and TRBJ2-7, is ETGVTQSPTHLIKTRGQQVTLRCSSQSGHNTVSWYQQALGQGPQFIFQYYREEENGRGNFPPRFSGLQFPNYSSELNVNALELDDSALYLCASSYWGGGASYEQYFGPGTRLTVT.

The chain carries TRBV29-1 and TRBJ2-1; the match to TRBD2 covers 8 bases. This CDR3 has 18 residues. In germline, CDR1 is SQVTM, CDR2 ANQGSEA. Trimming at V came to 4 bases and at J to 0 bases, leaving 14 bases not matched to a gene. The CDR3 sequence is CSVVQREIGPGSYNEQFF. In DNA form, the CDR3 reads TGCAGCGTTGTCCAGCGGGAGATCGGGCCTGGCTCCTACAATGAGCAGTTCTTC.

The rearrangement links TRBV6-6 to TRBJ1-3; 8 positions agree with TRBD1. The CDR3 extends over 15 amino acids. Germline V gene sequence: CDR1 MNHNY, CDR2 SVGAGI (reference sequence). Unmatched junction bases numbered 4, after V lost 5 bases and J lost 1 base. The CDR3 is CASSHGTGSGNTIYF. In DNA, the CDR3 is TGTGCCAGCAGTCACGGGACAGGTTCTGGAAACACCATATATTTT.

This chain connects TRBV5-1 to TRBJ2-5; D possibly corresponds to TRBD1 (5 bases). The germline V gene encodes CDR1 SGHRS and CDR2 YFSETQ. This CDR3 has 14 amino acids. V gave up 1 base and J gave up 2 bases, with 9 bases separating them. DNA for the CDR3: TGCGCCAGCAGCTTGCAGCAGGGACAAGAGACCCAGTACTTC. Amino acids: CASSLQQGQETQYF.

This clone is a singleton in its sample. This chain links TRBV5-1 with TRBJ1-2, with 7 bases fitting TRBD1. The V gene end was trimmed by 1 base and the J gene end by 7 bases; junction bases not matched to a gene: 1. The CDR3 is 12 amino acids. Germline V CDR1 and CDR2: SGHRS, YFSETQ. The CDR3 region has the DNA TGCGCCAGCAGCTTGACAGGGGTTGGCTACACCTTC. This codes for CASSLTGVGYTF.

The chain recombines TRBV7-9 with TRBJ1-1; weak D call: TRBD1 (5 bases). The germline V gene encodes CDR1 SEHNR and CDR2 FQNEAQ (reference sequence). The CDR3 contains 15 residues. The ends were cut back, 5 bases at V and 0 bases at J, with 13 bases in the middle. The CDR3 DNA is TGTGCCAGCAGCGACAAACAGGTTATGAACACTGAAGCTTTCTTT. Amino acids: CASSDKQVMNTEAFF. The complete variable domain, with remaining parts taken from reference TRBV7-9 and TRBJ1-1, reads DTGVSQNPRHKITKRGQNVTFRCDPISEHNRLYWYRQTLGQGPEFLTYFQNEAQLEKSRLLSDRFSAERPKGSFSTLEIQRTEQGDSAMYLCASSDKQVMNTEAFFGQGTRLTVV.

The rearrangement joins TRBV27 to TRBJ2-2, with 7 bases identical to TRBD1. The CDR3 totals 15 residues. The germline V gene has CDR1 MNHEY and CDR2 SMNVEV (reference sequence). V shed 5 bases, J shed 2 bases, and the junction held 5 bases outside the gene matches. DNA for the CDR3: TGTGCCAGCAGTGCGAGGGGGCATAACACCGGGGAGCTGTTTTTT. It codes for CASSARGHNTGELFF.

V is TRBV6-6 and J is TRBJ1-4, with a tentative D call TRBD1 (6 bases). The CDR3 covers 15 residues. CDR1 is MNHNY and CDR2 is SVGAGI in the germline V gene (reference sequence). Trimming left V 5 bases short and J 4 bases short, with 14 bases between. This CDR3 reads CASSKGGVGNEKLFF. In DNA, the CDR3 is TGTGCCAGCAGTAAGGGGGGGGTGGGTAATGAAAAACTGTTTTTT.

A note on this clone: A junction end diverges from the germline sequence, so it may reflect a read error. V and J are TRBV20-1 and TRBJ2-1, with D possibly being TRBD2 (5 bases). The germline CDR1 and CDR2 sequences are DFQATT and SNEGSKA (reference sequence). The CDR3 totals 10 residues. The CDR3 protein is CVLASNEQFF. The CDR3 DNA reads as TGTGTTCTAGCTAGTAATGAGCAGTTCTTC.

The chain uses TRBV28 and TRBJ2-2, with D uncertain. In germline, CDR1 is MDHEN, CDR2 SYDVKM. Trimming removed 5 bases from V and 7 bases from J, with 8 bases in between. The CDR3 totals 12 residues. CDR3 loop: CASSRDGGELFF. The CDR3 nucleotides read TGTGCCAGCAGTAGAGATGGCGGGGAGCTGTTTTTT. Filled out from reference TRBV28 and TRBJ2-2, the complete variable domain reads DVKVTQSSRYLVKRTGEKVFLECVQDMDHENMFWYRQDPGLGLRLIYFSYDVKMKEKGDIPEGYSVSREKKERFSLILESASTNQTSMYLCASSRDGGELFFGEGSRLTVL.

The chain joins TRBV6-5 to TRBJ2-7; 7 nucleotides line up with TRBD1. This CDR3 has 16 amino acids. Trimming cost V 2 bases and J 0 bases; bases outside gene matches: 7. CDR1 and CDR2 from the germline V gene are MNHEY and SVGAGI. CDR3 amino acids: CASSYQGQAFSYEQYF. The CDR3 DNA reads TGTGCCAGCAGTTACCAAGGACAGGCCTTCTCCTACGAGCAGTACTTC.

The V call is TRBV7-9, the J call TRBJ2-7, with TRBD1 matching over 10 bases. Germline CDR1 is SEHNR and CDR2 is FQNEAQ (reference sequence). Germline trimming cut 5 bases from V and 6 bases from J; bases unmatched to any gene: 10. CDR3 length: 15 amino acids. CDR3 in DNA: TGTGCCAGCAGCCGAGGACAGGGGGATCTTTGCGAGCAGTACTTC. This gives the protein CASSRGQGDLCEQYF.

V is TRBV19 and J is TRBJ1-1; the D gene is possibly TRBD1 (6 bases). V was clipped by 3 bases and J by 4 bases, with 15 bases between them. The CDR3 loop spans 15 amino acids. Germline V lookup: CDR1 LNHDA, CDR2 SQIVND (reference sequence). The CDR3 is CASSIISQGITEAFF. The CDR3 DNA sequence: TGTGCCAGTAGTATTATTTCTCAGGGGATCACTGAAGCTTTCTTT.

The chain carries TRBV27 and TRBJ1-2; D is uncertain. CDR1 is MNHEY and CDR2 is SMNVEV in the germline V gene (reference sequence). The ends were cut back, 4 bases at V and 7 bases at J, with 7 bases in the middle. This CDR3 has 11 amino acids. CDR3 in DNA: TGTGCCAGCAGTTCCGGTGGTGGCTACACCTTC. This sequence encodes CASSSGGGYTF.

The chain combines TRBV6-5 with TRBJ2-5, with 9 bases that match TRBD1. Germline CDR1 MNHEY, CDR2 SVGAGI. The trim removed 4 bases at V and 2 bases at J, leaving 2 bases unmatched. This CDR3 is built from 14 residues. Written as DNA, the CDR3 is TGTGCCAGCAGTTTCGACAGGGGGCAAGAGACCCAGTACTTC. Amino acids: CASSFDRGQETQYF.

The V gene is TRBV30, the J gene TRBJ2-4; D is possibly TRBD1 (5 bases). The V end lost 3 bases, the J end lost 0 bases, and 21 bases lay between the germline ends. The germline CDR1 and CDR2 sequences are GTSNPN and SVGIG (reference sequence). This CDR3 has 18 residues. The CDR3 reads CAWSLGTRAPIAKNIQYF. CDR3 DNA: TGTGCCTGGAGCCTAGGTACCAGGGCACCCATAGCCAAAAACATTCAGTACTTC.

V usage is TRBV12-2 and J usage is TRBJ1-1; the listed D gene, TRBD1, was not tested against the DNA. TRBV12-2 is a recognized pseudogene. There are 15 residues in the CDR3. Written as DNA, the CDR3 is TGTGCAAGTCGCTTAGAGGGACAGGGAAACACTGAAGCTTTCTTT. Amino acids: CASRLEGQGNTEAFF.

The rearrangement joins TRBV6-5 to TRBJ2-4; unclear D gene. Germline V gives CDR1 MNHEY, CDR2 SVGAGI. This CDR3 is built from 16 residues. The ends were cut back, 0 bases at V and 3 bases at J, with 12 bases in the middle. The CDR3 here is CASSYSTGYGKNIQYF. CDR3 sequence (DNA): TGTGCCAGCAGTTACTCGACTGGATATGGCAAAAACATTCAGTACTTC.

The gene calls are TRBV11-2 and TRBJ2-1, with 15 bases identical to TRBD2. Trimming removed 4 bases from V and 3 bases from J; junction bases left unmatched: 4. This CDR3 comprises 17 residues. CDR1 and CDR2 from the germline V gene are SGHAT and FQNNGV. CDR3 amino acids: CASSSGTSGGIYNEQFF. The CDR3 DNA is TGTGCCAGCAGCTCCGGGACTAGCGGGGGGATCTACAATGAGCAGTTCTTC.

J is TRBJ2-4 and V is TRBV6-6; the D gene is possibly TRBD2 (7 bases). Germline lookup yields CDR1 MNHNY and CDR2 SVGAGI (reference sequence). Trimming removed 7 bases from V and 3 bases from J, with 19 bases in between. CDR3 length: 16 amino acids. CDR3 region: CASTYWGGADKNIQYF. The CDR3 DNA reads as TGTGCCAGCACCTACTGGGGGGGGGCTGACAAAAACATTCAGTACTTC.

The chain combines TRBV5-1 with TRBJ2-5; 9 bases are shared with TRBD1. The J call may be incorrect, as the DNA end agrees better with TRBJ2-7. The CDR3 runs to 14 residues. Germline lookup yields CDR1 SGHRS and CDR2 YFSETQ. The CDR3 DNA reads TGCGCCAGCAGCCCCTGGGACAGGGCCTACGAGCAGTACTTC. Translating it yields CASSPWDRAYEQYF.

This clone was seen only once. The chain is built from TRBV7-6 and TRBJ2-5; 9 nucleotides match TRBD1. CDR3 length equals 16 residues. Trimming at V came to 0 bases and at J to 5 bases, leaving 7 bases not matched to a gene. CDR1 is SGHVS and CDR2 is FNYEAQ in the germline V gene. CDR3 sequence: CASSLASGQGYETQYF. The CDR3 nucleotides are TGTGCCAGCAGCTTAGCTTCGGGACAGGGTTACGAGACCCAGTACTTC. Together with reference TRBV7-6 and TRBJ2-5, the CDR3 gives the full variable domain: GAGVSQSPRYKVTKRGQDVALRCDPISGHVSLYWYRQALGQGPEFLTYFNYEAQQDKSGLPNDRFSAERPEGSISTLTIQRTEQRDSAMYRCASSLASGQGYETQYFGPGTRLLVL.

The chain joins TRBV13 to TRBJ2-3; TRBD2 matches 8 bases. The CDR3 covers 15 residues. Germline V gene data show CDR1 as PRHDT and CDR2 as FYEKMQ (reference sequence). Trimming took 5 bases from V and 2 from J; bases not matched to a gene: 6. CDR3 amino acids: CASSAPGLDTDTQYF. Here the CDR3 DNA reads TGTGCCAGCAGCGCCCCGGGACTAGACACAGATACGCAGTATTTT.

The chain has TRBV5-4 and TRBJ1-6, with 10 bases aligning to TRBD1. Germline loops: CDR1 SGHNT, CDR2 YYREEE (reference sequence). This CDR3 has 15 amino acids. V lost 4 bases to trimming and J lost 9 bases; unmatched junction nucleotides: 7. CDR3 bases: TGTGCCAGCAGCCTGTCCCGGGACAGGGGTTCACCCCTCCACTTT. It encodes CASSLSRDRGSPLHF. The variable domain in full, with the rest retrieved from reference TRBV5-4 and TRBJ1-6, is ETGVTQSPTHLIKTRGQQVTLRCSSQSGHNTVSWYQQALGQGPQFIFQYYREEENGRGNFPPRFSGLQFPNYSSELNVNALELDDSALYLCASSLSRDRGSPLHFGNGTRLTVT.

This chain uses TRBV2 with TRBJ1-5, with 10 bases aligning to TRBD1. Germline-derived CDR1 and CDR2 are SNHLY and FYNNEI. This CDR3 has 18 amino acids. V was pared by 6 bases and J by 0 bases, with 11 bases of the junction left unmatched. CDR3 sequence: CASSDGTGVTDSNQPQHF. DNA for the CDR3: TGTGCCAGCAGCGACGGGACAGGGGTTACCGATAGCAATCAGCCCCAGCATTTT.

The J gene is TRBJ2-7, the V gene TRBV6-6; 8 positions match TRBD1. Trimming cost V 4 bases and J 1 base; bases outside gene matches: 6. The CDR3 has 15 amino acids. CDR1 is MNHNY and CDR2 is SVGAGI in the germline V gene (reference sequence). Written as DNA, the CDR3 is TGTGCCAGCAGTTCCAGGACAGGGTGGTCCTACGAGCAGTACTTC. Its translation is CASSSRTGWSYEQYF.